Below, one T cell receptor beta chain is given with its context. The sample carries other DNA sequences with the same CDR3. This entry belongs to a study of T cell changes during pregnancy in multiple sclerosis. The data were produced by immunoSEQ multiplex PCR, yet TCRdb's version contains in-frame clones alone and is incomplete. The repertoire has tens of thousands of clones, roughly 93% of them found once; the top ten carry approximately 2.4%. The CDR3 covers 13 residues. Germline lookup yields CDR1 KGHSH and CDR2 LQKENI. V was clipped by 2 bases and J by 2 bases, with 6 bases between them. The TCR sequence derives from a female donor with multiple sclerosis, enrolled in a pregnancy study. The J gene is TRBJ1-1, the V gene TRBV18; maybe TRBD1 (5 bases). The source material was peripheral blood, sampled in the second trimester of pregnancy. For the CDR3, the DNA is TGTGCCAGCTCACCAACAGGAAACACTGAAGCTTTCTTT. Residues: CASSPTGNTEAFF. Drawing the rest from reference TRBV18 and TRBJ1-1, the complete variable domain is NAGVMQNPRHLVRRRGQEARLRCSPMKGHSHVYWYRQLPEEGLKFMVYLQKENIIDESGMPKERFSAEFPKEGPSILRIQQVVRGDSAAYFCASSPTGNTEAFFGQGTRLTVV.